This TCR beta chain was observed in a study of T cell repertoires in cytomegalovirus infection. Study overall: Public TCR beta signatures were indicative of both CMV infection and a matching HLA type.

Trimming took 1 base from V and 4 from J; bases not matched to a gene: 7. The CDR3 runs 16 residues. The germline CDR1 and CDR2 sequences are SGHTA and FQGNSA. This clonotype was detected many times. Its matching antigen is unknown. Using its own MiXCR run on the reads, TCRdb lists one record per CDR3 protein. The repertoire holds approximately 320,000 distinct CDR3 sequences, more than 8% seen once, with roughly 4% in the top ten. Study-level results: Individuals carrying CMV plus the relevant HLA were identified by cumulative frequency of public TCR beta families. The study found HLA-C-restricted CMV-specific TCR beta clonotypes dominating the ex vivo response.

What was sequenced was PBMCs. V gene TRBV7-2 combines with J gene TRBJ2-3, with 8 bases that match TRBD2. The sequence derives from a human donor in good health (CMV status not recorded). Some clones in this sample may be carry-over from other donors' samples. CDR3 coding DNA: TGTGCCAGCAGCTTAGGTTGGGGACTAGTTTCAGATACGCAGTATTTT. Its translation is CASSLGWGLVSDTQYF.